This T cell receptor (beta chain) is from a study of blood T cell repertoires in COVID-19. At the level of the study: The samples span acute and convalescent COVID-19 from the United States, Italy and Spain. PBMCs, B-cell-depleted T cells, or T cells were the source of the cDNA or gDNA that made up the material.

This clone was seen a single time. Other DNA sequences of this sample code for an identical CDR3. Methods used by the authors: Nucleated cell counts were estimated from reference gene primer amplification. TCRdb's copy holds only in-frame clones and misses some; the assay was immunoSEQ multiplex PCR. The V and J calls and clone size are taken from that table; D and trimming were inferred from the DNA. This sample has 200,000 to 250,000 clones; 80% occur once, and the top ten carry around 4.5%. This CDR3 has 11 residues. Germline V gives CDR1 LGHDT, CDR2 YNNKEL (reference sequence). Between the trimmed V and J ends, which lost 4 bases and 5 bases, there was a span of 5 bases. Cohorts were assigned according to the clinical history that participants reported.

The specimen sequenced was PBMCs or T cells enriched from blood (not recorded which). This sequence joins TRBV3-1 (or the pseudogene TRBV3-2) and TRBJ2-5; D perhaps matches TRBD2 (5 bases). This clonotype was sampled from a man aged 30-40 years with acute COVID-19. CDR3 bases: TGTGCCAGCAGCCCGGGGGAGACCCAGTACTTC. Its translation: CASSPGETQYF.